This is a list of T cell receptor beta chains from one sample in a study of a mutant IDH1 vaccine in newly diagnosed glioma. Which antigens these TCRs recognize remains unknown. Profiling relied on immunoSEQ multiplex PCR, and the TCRdb table lists in-frame clones only, not all of them. Of fewer than 45,000 clones detected, 85% to 90% appear once; the ten largest clones hold about 1.5%. Sequenced material: PBMCs, taken from a glioma patient whose treatment included an IDH1 peptide vaccine. All receptors come from a man in his forties with glioma. Both conserved end residues are part of each CDR3. D genes are given only for firm matches. Where a row states a size, it is once, few, many or the class of an expanded clone; other rows omit it.

j_gene | v_gene | abundance | d_gene | CDR3nt | CDR3aa
TRBJ2-3 | TRBV6-6 | . | TRBD1 | TGTGCCAGCAGTTACGACAGGGGGTTGGAGTATTTT | CASSYDRGLEYF
TRBJ1-2 | TRBV7-9 | . | . | TGTGCCAGCAGCTTAGGGGGGGCCGCCTATGGCTACACCTTC | CASSLGGAAYGYTF
TRBJ1-3 | TRBV19 | . | TRBD1 | TGTGCCAGTAGTATGCTGGGGACAGGGGTCCCTGGAAACACCATATATTTT | CASSMLGTGVPGNTIYF
TRBJ2-1 | TRBV4-1 | once | . | TGCGCCAGCAGCCAAGTTGGACAAGGGGCCTACAATGAGCAGTTCTTC | CASSQVGQGAYNEQFF
TRBJ1-4 | TRBV9 | . | . | TGTGCCAGCAGCCCAATGGACTCAACTAATGAAAAACTGTTTTTT | CASSPMDSTNEKLFF
TRBJ2-7 | TRBV19 | . | . | TGTGCCAGTAGTCTGACGGACGCTACCTACGAGCAGTACTTC | CASSLTDATYEQYF
TRBJ2-6 | TRBV7-6 | . | . | TGTGCCAGCAGCTCCCGAGAGGGGGGAGGGTCTGGGGCCAACGTCCTGACTTTC | CASSSREGGGSGANVLTF
TRBJ1-1 | TRBV28 | . | TRBD1 | TGTGCCAGCGGTGGACAGGGGTTGAACACTGAAGCTTTCTTT | CASGGQGLNTEAFF
TRBJ2-3 | TRBV6-6 | . | . | TGTGCCAGCAGTTACTCGCTTGGCACAGATACGCAGTATTTT | CASSYSLGTDTQYF
TRBJ2-6 | TRBV30 | . | . | TGTGCCTGGAGTGATAGACCCTCTGGGGCCAACGTCCTGACTTTC | CAWSDRPSGANVLTF
TRBJ1-2 | TRBV6-5 | . | TRBD1 | TGTGCCAGCAGGACAGGGGGCTATGGCTACACCTTC | CASRTGGYGYTF
TRBJ2-7 | TRBV18 | once | TRBD1 | TGTGCCAGCTCACCACGTAGACAGGGGGTTACCTACGAGCAGTACTTC | CASSPRRQGVTYEQYF
TRBJ1-6 | TRBV15 | . | . | TGTGCCACCAGCGGGGACTGGGGATCACCCCTCCACTTT | CATSGDWGSPLHF
TRBJ1-2 | TRBV7-9 | . | . | TGTGCCAGCTTATACAGTGGCTTGGAAGGAGTCTATGGCTACACCTTC | CASLYSGLEGVYGYTF
TRBJ2-7 | TRBV5-6 | . | TRBD2 | TGTGCCAGCAGCTTTGGACTAGCGGGAAGGAGGGTCGAGCAGTACTTC | CASSFGLAGRRVEQYF
TRBJ1-1 | TRBV28 | . | . | TGTGCCAGCAGTTTTAGGGGTGGGATTGAAGCTTTCTTT | CASSFRGGIEAFF
TRBJ1-4 | TRBV15 | . | . | TGTGCCACCAGCAGAGATTTTCAGGCGCGGACGAGGGAGGAAAAACTGTTTTTT | CATSRDFQARTREEKLFF
TRBJ2-5 | TRBV9 | . | TRBD1 | TGTGCCAGCAGCGTCGGACAGGGAAGGCGCGAGACCCAGTACTTC | CASSVGQGRRETQYF
TRBJ2-7 | TRBV7-9 | . | TRBD2 | TGTGCCAGCAGCCCACCCCCGGGGAGGGATCTCTACGAGCAGTACTTC | CASSPPPGRDLYEQYF
TRBJ2-7 | TRBV28 | . | . | TGTGCCAGCAGCGAAGGGGGCTCCTACGAGCAGTACTTC | CASSEGGSYEQYF
TRBJ1-2 | TRBV19 | few | . | TGTGCCAGTCGCCCCCTCGCAGGCAACTCTGGGAATAGCTACACCTTC | CASRPLAGNSGNSYTF
TRBJ1-5 | TRBV30 | once | . | TGTGCCTGGAGTGTTGGTCAGGGAGGAGGACAGCCCCAGCATTTT | CAWSVGQGGGQPQHF
TRBJ2-3 | TRBV28 | . | TRBD2 | TGTGCCAGCAGTCGCGCGGGGGTAGCGGGGGCCGGCACGCAGTATTTT | CASSRAGVAGAGTQYF
TRBJ2-7 | TRBV11-2 | . | TRBD1 | TGTGCCAGCAGCTTATTGCGACAGGGGGACGAGCAGTACTTC | CASSLLRQGDEQYF
TRBJ2-1 | TRBV7-2 | . | . | TGTGCCAGCAGCTTAGAGGACGGCTCCTACAATGAGCAGTTCTTC | CASSLEDGSYNEQFF
TRBJ2-1 | TRBV4-3 | . | . | TGCGCCAGCAGCCAAGGGGGCTCTTACAATGAGCAGTTCTTC | CASSQGGSYNEQFF
TRBJ2-3 | TRBV19 | . | TRBD2 | TGTGCCAGTAGCGTGGCGGGAGACACAGATACGCAGTATTTT | CASSVAGDTDTQYF
TRBJ1-5 | TRBV18 | . | . | TGTGCCAGCTCACCTGGGACGGGGAATCAGCCCCAGCATTTT | CASSPGTGNQPQHF
TRBJ1-2 | TRBV6-5 | . | TRBD1 | TGTGCCAGCAGAGAAGGGGACAGGGGGTACACCTTC | CASREGDRGYTF
TRBJ1-3 | TRBV7-9 | . | . | TGTGCCAGCAGCTTAGATTTCTCTGGAAACACCATATATTTT | CASSLDFSGNTIYF
TRBJ2-2 | TRBV29-1 | . | . | TGCAGCGTACAGGGCGAGAACACCGGGGAGCTGTTTTTT | CSVQGENTGELFF
TRBJ2-1 | TRBV30 | . | TRBD1 | TGTGCCTGGAGTCGGGGACAGGGGGGAACGTACAATGAGCAGTTCTTC | CAWSRGQGGTYNEQFF
TRBJ1-6 | TRBV5-1 | . | . | TGCGCCAGCAGCTTCCGACCGGTTAATTCACCCCTCCACTTT | CASSFRPVNSPLHF
TRBJ2-1 | TRBV9 | . | TRBD2 | TGTGCCAGCAGCGTAGATGCGGGGGGTCACAATGAGCAGTTCTTC | CASSVDAGGHNEQFF
TRBJ2-1 | TRBV7-6 | . | . | TGTGCCAGCAGCCGATCTAGCAACTCCTACAATGAGCAGTTCTTC | CASSRSSNSYNEQFF
TRBJ2-7 | TRBV5-1 | . | TRBD2 | TGCGCCAGCAGCTTGGGTAGCGGGAGCTCCTACGAGCAGTACTTC | CASSLGSGSSYEQYF
TRBJ2-3 | TRBV7-9 | . | . | TGTGCCAGCAGCTTGACAAGTGGCGGGCCAGATACGCAGTATTTT | CASSLTSGGPDTQYF
TRBJ1-2 | TRBV2 | . | TRBD1 | TGTGCCAGCAGCGCGCGGGACAGGCAGGGCTACACCTTC | CASSARDRQGYTF
TRBJ2-5 | TRBV5-1 | . | . | TGCGCCAGCAGCAGGGGGACCATCCAAGAGACCCAGTACTTC | CASSRGTIQETQYF
TRBJ2-3 | TRBV15 | . | . | TGTGCCACCAGCAGGGATCAGGGGACGAGCACAGATACGCAGTATTTT | CATSRDQGTSTDTQYF
TRBJ1-3 | TRBV7-2 | . | . | TGTGCCAGCAGCTTAGGATTTACGGGGCTGGGTGGAAACACCATATATTTT | CASSLGFTGLGGNTIYF
TRBJ1-5 | TRBV7-2 | . | . | TGTGCCAGCAGCTTCGACAGGAATCAGCCCCAGCATTTT | CASSFDRNQPQHF
TRBJ1-4 | TRBV27 | . | . | TGTGCCAGCAGTTTAACCTGGGGGGCTAATGAAAAACTGTTTTTT | CASSLTWGANEKLFF
TRBJ2-3 | TRBV15 | . | . | TGTGCCACCAGCCGTGAAAGGGCAGGCACAGATACGCAGTATTTT | CATSRERAGTDTQYF
TRBJ2-7 | TRBV6-5 | . | . | TGTGCCAGCAGCCGACCAGGGGGGTTTAGCAACGAGCAGTACTTC | CASSRPGGFSNEQYF
TRBJ2-7 | TRBV7-8 | . | . | TGTGCCAGCAGCTCCAAACGGGACCCCTACGAGCAGTACTTC | CASSSKRDPYEQYF
TRBJ1-4 | TRBV10-3 | once | TRBD1 | TGTGCCATCAGTGAGTCCGACAGGGGGCGAGAAAAACTGTTTTTT | CAISESDRGREKLFF
TRBJ1-2 | TRBV14 | . | . | TGTGCCAGCAGCCAAGCAGGAAGGGGGTCTAACTATGGCTACACCTTC | CASSQAGRGSNYGYTF
TRBJ2-3 | TRBV11-2 | . | TRBD1 | TGTGCCAGCAACCCCACCGGAGGACAGGGGACAGATACGCAGTATTTT | CASNPTGGQGTDTQYF
TRBJ2-2 | TRBV28 | . | TRBD1 | TGTGCCAGCAGCCCGGGGACAGGGGCGAACACCGGGGAGCTGTTTTTT | CASSPGTGANTGELFF
TRBJ1-4 | TRBV6-1 | . | . | TGTGCCAGCAGTGAAGGCAGGGCGAATTCTGAAAAACTGTTTTTT | CASSEGRANSEKLFF
TRBJ2-4 | TRBV5-1 | . | . | TGCGCCAGCAGCTTGGGGTCGTCACGAGACATTCAGTACTTC | CASSLGSSRDIQYF
TRBJ1-5 | TRBV7-9 | . | . | TGTGCCAGCAGTCCTCGGGATAGCAATCAGCCCCAGCATTTT | CASSPRDSNQPQHF
TRBJ2-3 | TRBV7-9 | once | . | TGTGCCAGCAGCACTACTGGCAGTCCTAGCACAGATACGCAGTATTTT | CASSTTGSPSTDTQYF
TRBJ1-2 | TRBV5-6 | . | TRBD1 | TGTGCCAGCAGCTTTAGCACAGGGGCGAATGGCTACACCTTC | CASSFSTGANGYTF
TRBJ2-5 | TRBV12-5 | . | . | TGTGCTAGGGGAGAAGAGACCCAGTACTTC | CARGEETQYF
TRBJ2-5 | TRBV28 | . | . | TGTGCCAGCAGCCCTTCTGAGGGGCTTCGAAAAGAGACCCAGTACTTC | CASSPSEGLRKETQYF
TRBJ1-5 | TRBV7-8 | . | TRBD1 | TGTGCCAGCAGCCCGGGGACAGGGAATAGCAATCAGCCCCAGCATTTT | CASSPGTGNSNQPQHF
TRBJ1-5 | TRBV5-5 | . | . | TGTGCCAGCAGCCCCATCGACAGGTTCAATCAGCCCCAGCATTTT | CASSPIDRFNQPQHF